This section outlines one T cell receptor beta chain sequence together with its context. The CDR3 contains 13 residues. Per the germline V gene, CDR1 is SQVTM and CDR2 is ANQGSEA. Libraries were prepared by immunoSEQ multiplex PCR; TCRdb keeps only in-frame clonotypes and omits some of them. Of about 68,000 clones listed, roughly 92% are singletons. These data originate in a study of T cells after somatic rescue of genetic block. This receptor was taken from a middle-aged man. Sequencing was performed on peripheral blood mononuclear cells (PBMCs). V and J are TRBV29-1 and TRBJ2-2; 9 nucleotides agree with TRBD1. This CDR3 reads CSAGTGFTGELFF. The DNA for the CDR3 is TGCAGTGCCGGGACAGGGTTCACCGGGGAGCTGTTTTTT.